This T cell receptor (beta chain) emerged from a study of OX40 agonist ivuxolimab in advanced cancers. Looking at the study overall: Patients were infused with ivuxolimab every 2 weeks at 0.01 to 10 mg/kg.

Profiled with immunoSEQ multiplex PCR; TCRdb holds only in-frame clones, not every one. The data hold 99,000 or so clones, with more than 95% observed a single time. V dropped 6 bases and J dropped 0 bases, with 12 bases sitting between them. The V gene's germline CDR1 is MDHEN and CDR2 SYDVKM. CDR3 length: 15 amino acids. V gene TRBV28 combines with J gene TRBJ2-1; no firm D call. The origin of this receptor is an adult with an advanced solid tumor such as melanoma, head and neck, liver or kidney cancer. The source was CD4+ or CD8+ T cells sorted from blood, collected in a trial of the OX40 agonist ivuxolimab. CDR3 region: CASRSLDNSYNEQFF. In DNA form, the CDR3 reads TGTGCCAGCAGATCTCTAGACAACTCCTACAATGAGCAGTTCTTC.